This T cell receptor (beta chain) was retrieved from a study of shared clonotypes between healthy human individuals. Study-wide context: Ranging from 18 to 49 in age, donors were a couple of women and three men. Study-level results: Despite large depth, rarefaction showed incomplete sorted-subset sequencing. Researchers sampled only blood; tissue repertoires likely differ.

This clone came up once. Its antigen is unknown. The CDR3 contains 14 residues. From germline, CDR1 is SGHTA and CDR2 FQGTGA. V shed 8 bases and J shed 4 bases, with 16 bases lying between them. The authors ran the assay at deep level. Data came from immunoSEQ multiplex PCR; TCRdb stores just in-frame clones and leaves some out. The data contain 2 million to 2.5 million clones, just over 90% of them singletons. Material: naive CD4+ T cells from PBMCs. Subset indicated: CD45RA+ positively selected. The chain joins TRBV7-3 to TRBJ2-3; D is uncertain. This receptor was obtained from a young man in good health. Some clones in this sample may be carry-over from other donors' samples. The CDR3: CASGPLSGADTQYF. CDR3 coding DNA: TGTGCCAGCGGCCCGCTGAGTGGGGCAGATACGCAGTATTTT.